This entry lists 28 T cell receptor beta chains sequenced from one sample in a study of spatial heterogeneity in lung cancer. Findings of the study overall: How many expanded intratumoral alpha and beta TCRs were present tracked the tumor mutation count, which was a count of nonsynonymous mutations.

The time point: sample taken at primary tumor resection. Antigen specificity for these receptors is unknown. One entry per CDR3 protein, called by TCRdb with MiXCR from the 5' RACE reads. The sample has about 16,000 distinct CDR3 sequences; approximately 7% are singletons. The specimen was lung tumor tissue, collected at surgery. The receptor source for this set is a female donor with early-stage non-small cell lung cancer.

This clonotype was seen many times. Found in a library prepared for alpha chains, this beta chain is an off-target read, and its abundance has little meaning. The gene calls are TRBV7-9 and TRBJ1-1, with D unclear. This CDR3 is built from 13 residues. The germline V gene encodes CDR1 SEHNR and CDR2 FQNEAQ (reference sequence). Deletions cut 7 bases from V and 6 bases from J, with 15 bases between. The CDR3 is CASTREVGAEAFF. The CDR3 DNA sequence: TGTGCCAGCACAAGGGAGGTTGGCGCTGAAGCTTTCTTT.

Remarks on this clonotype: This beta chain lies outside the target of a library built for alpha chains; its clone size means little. CDR3 sequence: CASSPPPQMRSLYNEQFF. The CDR3 coding sequence is TGTGCCAGCAGCCCTCCTCCCCAGATGAGGTCTTTATACAATGAGCAGTTCTTC. The V and J genes are TRBV3-2 and TRBJ2-1; the table names TRBD2, a call not compared with the DNA. TRBV3-2 is a listed pseudogene. This CDR3 comprises 18 residues.

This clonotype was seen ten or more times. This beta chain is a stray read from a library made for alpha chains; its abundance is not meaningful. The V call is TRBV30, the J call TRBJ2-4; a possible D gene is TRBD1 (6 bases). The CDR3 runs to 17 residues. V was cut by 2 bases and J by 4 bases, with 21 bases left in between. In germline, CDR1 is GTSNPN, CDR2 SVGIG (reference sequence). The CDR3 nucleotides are TGTGCCTGGAGTACCGGACAGCCGGGAACGACTAAAAACATTCAGTACTTC. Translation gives CAWSTGQPGTTKNIQYF.

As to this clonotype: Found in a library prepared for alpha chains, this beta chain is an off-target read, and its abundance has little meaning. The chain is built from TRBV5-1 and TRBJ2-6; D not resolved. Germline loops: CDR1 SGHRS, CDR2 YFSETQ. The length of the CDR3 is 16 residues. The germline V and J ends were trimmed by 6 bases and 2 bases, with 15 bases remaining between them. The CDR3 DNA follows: TGCGCCAGCACCCCGTCAGGTCAGGCTGGGGCCAACGTCCTGACTTTC. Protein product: CASTPSGQAGANVLTF.

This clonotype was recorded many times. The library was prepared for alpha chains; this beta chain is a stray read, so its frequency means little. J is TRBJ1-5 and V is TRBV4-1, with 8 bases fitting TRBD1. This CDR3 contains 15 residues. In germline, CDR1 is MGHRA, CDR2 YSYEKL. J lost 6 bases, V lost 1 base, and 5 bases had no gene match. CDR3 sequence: CASSQGPQGAQPQHF. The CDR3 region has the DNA TGCGCCAGCAGCCAAGGGCCTCAGGGGGCTCAGCCCCAGCATTTT.

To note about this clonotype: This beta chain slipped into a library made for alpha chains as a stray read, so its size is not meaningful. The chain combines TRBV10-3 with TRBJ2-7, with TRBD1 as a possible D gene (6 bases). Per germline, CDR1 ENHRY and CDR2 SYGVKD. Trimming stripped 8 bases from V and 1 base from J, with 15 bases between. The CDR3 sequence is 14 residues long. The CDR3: CAIGRQAYSYEQYF. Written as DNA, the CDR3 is TGTGCCATCGGCAGACAGGCCTATTCCTACGAGCAGTACTTC.

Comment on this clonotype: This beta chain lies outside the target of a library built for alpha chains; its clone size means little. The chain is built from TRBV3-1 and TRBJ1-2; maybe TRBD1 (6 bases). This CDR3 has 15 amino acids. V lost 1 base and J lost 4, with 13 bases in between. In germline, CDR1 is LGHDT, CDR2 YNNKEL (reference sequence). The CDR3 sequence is CASSQGAGGTYGYTF. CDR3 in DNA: TGTGCCAGCAGCCAAGGGGCCGGGGGCACCTATGGCTACACCTTC.

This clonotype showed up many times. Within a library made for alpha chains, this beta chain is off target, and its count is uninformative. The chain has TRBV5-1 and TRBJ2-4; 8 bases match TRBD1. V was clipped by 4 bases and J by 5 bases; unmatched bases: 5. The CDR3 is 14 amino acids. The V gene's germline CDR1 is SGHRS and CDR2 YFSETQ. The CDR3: CASSRATGENIQYF. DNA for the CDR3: TGCGCCAGCAGCCGAGCGACAGGGGAAAACATTCAGTACTTC.

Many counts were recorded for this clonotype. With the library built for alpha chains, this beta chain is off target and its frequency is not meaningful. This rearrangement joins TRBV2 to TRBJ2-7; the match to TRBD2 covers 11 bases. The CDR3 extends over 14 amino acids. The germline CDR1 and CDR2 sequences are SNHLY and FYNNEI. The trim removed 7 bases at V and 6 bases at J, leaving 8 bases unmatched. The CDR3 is CASKARTSGPEQYF. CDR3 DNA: TGTGCCAGCAAGGCACGGACTAGCGGGCCCGAGCAGTACTTC.

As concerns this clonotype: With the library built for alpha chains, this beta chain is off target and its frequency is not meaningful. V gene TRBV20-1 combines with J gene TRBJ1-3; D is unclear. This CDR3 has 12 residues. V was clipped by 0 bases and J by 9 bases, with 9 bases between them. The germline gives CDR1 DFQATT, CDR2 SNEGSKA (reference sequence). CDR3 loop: CSARDSSRTIYF. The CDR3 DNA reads TGCAGTGCTAGAGATTCTAGCCGCACCATATATTTT.

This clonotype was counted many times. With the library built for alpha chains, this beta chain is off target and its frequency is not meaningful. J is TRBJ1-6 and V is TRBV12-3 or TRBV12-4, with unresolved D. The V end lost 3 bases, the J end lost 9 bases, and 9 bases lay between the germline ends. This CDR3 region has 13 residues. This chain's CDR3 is CASSFNRGSPLHF. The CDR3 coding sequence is TGTGCCAGCAGTTTCAACCGGGGTTCACCCCTCCACTTT.

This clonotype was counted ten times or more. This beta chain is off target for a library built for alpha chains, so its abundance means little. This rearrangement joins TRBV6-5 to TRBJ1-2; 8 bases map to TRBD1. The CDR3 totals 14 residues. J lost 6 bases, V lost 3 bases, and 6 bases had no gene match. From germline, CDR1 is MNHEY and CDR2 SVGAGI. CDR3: CASSYFGQGDGYTF. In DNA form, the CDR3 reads TGTGCCAGCAGTTATTTCGGACAGGGCGATGGCTACACCTTC.

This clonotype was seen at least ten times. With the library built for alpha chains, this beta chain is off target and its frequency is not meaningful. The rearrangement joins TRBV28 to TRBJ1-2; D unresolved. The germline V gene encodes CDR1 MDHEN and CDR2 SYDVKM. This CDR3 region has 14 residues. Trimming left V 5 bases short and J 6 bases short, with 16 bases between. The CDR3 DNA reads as TGTGCCAGCAGTCGGTCCGGACCTCCCGATGGCTACACCTTC. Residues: CASSRSGPPDGYTF.

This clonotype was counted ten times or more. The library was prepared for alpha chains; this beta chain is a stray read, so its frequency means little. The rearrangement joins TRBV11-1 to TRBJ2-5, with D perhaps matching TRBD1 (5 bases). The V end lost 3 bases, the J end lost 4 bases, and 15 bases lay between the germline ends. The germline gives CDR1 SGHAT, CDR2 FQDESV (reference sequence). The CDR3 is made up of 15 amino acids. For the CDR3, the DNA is TGTGCCAGCAGCTTGGGCCAGGGCGTGAGAGAGACCCAGTACTTC. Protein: CASSLGQGVRETQYF.

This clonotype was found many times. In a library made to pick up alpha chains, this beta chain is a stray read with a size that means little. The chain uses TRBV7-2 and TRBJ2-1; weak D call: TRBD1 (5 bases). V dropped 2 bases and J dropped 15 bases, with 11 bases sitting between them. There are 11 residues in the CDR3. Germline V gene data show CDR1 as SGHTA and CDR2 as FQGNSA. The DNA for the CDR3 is TGTGCCAGCAGCTTACTTGGGGCCTGGTTCTTC. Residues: CASSLLGAWFF.

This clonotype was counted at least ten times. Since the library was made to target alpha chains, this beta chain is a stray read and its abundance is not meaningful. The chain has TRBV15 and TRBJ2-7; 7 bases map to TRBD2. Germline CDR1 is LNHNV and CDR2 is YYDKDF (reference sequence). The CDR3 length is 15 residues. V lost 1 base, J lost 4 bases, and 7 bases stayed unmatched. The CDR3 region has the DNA TGTGCCACCAGCAGAGGGGGAGGGCTAGGGTACGAGCAGTACTTC. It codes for CATSRGGGLGYEQYF.

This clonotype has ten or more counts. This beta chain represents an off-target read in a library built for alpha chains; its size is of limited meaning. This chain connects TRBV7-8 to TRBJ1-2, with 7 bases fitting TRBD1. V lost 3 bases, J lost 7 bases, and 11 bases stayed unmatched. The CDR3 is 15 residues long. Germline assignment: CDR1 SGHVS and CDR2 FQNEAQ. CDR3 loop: CASSLGTASPAGYTF. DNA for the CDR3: TGTGCCAGCAGCTTGGGGACAGCATCACCCGCTGGCTACACCTTC. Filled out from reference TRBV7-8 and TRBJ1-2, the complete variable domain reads GAGVSQSPRYKVAKRGQDVALRCDPISGHVSLFWYQQALGQGPEFLTYFQNEAQLDKSGLPSDRFFAERPEGSVSTLKIQRTQQEDSAVYLCASSLGTASPAGYTFGSGTRLTVV.

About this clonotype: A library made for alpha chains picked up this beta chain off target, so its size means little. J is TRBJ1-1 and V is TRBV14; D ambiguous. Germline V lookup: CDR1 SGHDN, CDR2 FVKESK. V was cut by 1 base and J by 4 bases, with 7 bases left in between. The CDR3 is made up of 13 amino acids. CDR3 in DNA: TGTGCCAGCAGCCAAGCCGACACCACTGAAGCTTTCTTT. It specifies CASSQADTTEAFF. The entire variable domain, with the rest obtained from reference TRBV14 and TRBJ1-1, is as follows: EAGVTQFPSHSVIEKGQTVTLRCDPISGHDNLYWYRRVMGKEIKFLLHFVKESKQDESGMPNNRFLAERTGGTYSTLKVQPAELEDSGVYFCASSQADTTEAFFGQGTRLTVV.

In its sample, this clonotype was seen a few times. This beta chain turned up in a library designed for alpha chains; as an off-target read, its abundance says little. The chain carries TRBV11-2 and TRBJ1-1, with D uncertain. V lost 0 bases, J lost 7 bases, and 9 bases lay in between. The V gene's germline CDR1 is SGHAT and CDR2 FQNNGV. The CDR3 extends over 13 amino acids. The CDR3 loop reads CASSLDKGFEAFF. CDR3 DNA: TGTGCCAGCAGCTTAGATAAGGGATTTGAAGCTTTCTTT.

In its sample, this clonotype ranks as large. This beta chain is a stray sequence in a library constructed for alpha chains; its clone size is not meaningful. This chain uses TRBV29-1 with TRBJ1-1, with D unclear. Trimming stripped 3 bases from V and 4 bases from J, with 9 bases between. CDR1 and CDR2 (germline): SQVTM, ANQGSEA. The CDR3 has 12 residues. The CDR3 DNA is TGCAGCGTTGACCCGGTCCTCACTGAAGCTTTCTTT. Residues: CSVDPVLTEAFF.

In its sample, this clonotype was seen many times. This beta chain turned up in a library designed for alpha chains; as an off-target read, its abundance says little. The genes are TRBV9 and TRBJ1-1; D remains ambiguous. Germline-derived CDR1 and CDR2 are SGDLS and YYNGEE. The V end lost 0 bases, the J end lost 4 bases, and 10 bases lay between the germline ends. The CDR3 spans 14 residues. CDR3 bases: TGTGCCAGCAGCGTAGCGGGCCGAGGCACTGAAGCTTTCTTT. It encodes CASSVAGRGTEAFF.

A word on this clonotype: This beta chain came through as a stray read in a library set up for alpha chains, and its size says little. The CDR3 bases are TGTGCCAGCAGCCCCGGTCCTTTTGAAGCTTTCTTT. Translating gives CASSPGPFEAFF. The gene calls are TRBV11-2 and TRBJ1-1; no firm D call. V lost 5 bases to trimming and J lost 7 bases, with 11 bases between them. Germline loops: CDR1 SGHAT, CDR2 FQNNGV. This CDR3 region has 12 residues. The full variable domain, completed using reference TRBV11-2 and TRBJ1-1, is EAGVAQSPRYKIIEKRQSVAFWCNPISGHATLYWYQQILGQGPKLLIQFQNNGVVDDSQLPKDRFSAERLKGVDSTLKIQPAKLEDSAVYLCASSPGPFEAFFGQGTRLTVV.

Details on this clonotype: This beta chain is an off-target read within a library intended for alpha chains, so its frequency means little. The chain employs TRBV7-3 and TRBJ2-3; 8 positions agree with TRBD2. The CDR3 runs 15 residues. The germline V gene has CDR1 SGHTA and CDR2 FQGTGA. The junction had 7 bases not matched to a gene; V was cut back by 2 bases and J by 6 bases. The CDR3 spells CASSLSGGAYDTQYF. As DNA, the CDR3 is TGTGCCAGCAGCTTATCCGGGGGGGCCTACGATACGCAGTATTTT.

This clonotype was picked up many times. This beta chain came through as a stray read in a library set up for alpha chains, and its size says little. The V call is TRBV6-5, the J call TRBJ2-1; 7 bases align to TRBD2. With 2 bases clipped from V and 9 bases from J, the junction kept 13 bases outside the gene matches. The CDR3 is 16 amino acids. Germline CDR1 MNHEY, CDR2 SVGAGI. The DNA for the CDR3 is TGTGCCAGCAGTTACGCTGGGAGAGCGGGGCGGGGTGAGCAGTTCTTC. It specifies CASSYAGRAGRGEQFF.

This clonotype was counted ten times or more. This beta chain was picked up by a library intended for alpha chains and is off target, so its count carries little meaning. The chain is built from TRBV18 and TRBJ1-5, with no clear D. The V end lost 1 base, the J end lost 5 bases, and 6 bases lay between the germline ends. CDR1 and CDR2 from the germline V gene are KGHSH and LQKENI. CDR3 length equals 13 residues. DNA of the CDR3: TGTGCCAGCTCACCACAGGGAGATCAGCCCCAGCATTTT. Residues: CASSPQGDQPQHF.

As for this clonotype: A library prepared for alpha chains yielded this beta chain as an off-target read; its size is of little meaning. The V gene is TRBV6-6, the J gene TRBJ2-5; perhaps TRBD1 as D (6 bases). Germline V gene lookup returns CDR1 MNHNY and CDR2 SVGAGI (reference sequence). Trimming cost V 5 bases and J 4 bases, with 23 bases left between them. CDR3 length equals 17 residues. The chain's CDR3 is CASSTPTTLGAIETQYF. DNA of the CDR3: TGTGCCAGCAGTACCCCCACGACGTTGGGGGCAATAGAGACCCAGTACTTC.

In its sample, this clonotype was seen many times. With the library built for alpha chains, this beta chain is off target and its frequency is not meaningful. The DNA for the CDR3 is TGTGCCAGCACCCTAAGGCCGGGACAGGGGAATTCACCCCTCCACTTT. It codes for CASTLRPGQGNSPLHF. The chain joins TRBV12-3 or TRBV12-4 to TRBJ1-6; 10 nucleotides match TRBD1. Trimming took 7 bases from V and 7 from J; bases not matched to a gene: 10. This CDR3 comprises 16 residues.

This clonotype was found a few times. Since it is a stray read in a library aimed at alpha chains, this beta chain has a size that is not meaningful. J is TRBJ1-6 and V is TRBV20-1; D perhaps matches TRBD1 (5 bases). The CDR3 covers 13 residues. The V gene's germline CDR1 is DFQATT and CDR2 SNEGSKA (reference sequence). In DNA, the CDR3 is TGCAGCGCCTTAGTTGGGGGTAATTCACCCCTCCACTTT. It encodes CSALVGGNSPLHF.